This T cell receptor (beta chain) was captured in a study of blood T cell repertoires in COVID-19. Produced via immunoSEQ multiplex PCR; TCRdb's table is partial and in-frame only. The sample shows 200,000 to 250,000 clones, 80% to 90% of them seen only once. CDR1 and CDR2 from the germline V gene are SGHTA and FQGTGA. Trimming took 5 bases from V and 3 from J, leaving 15 bases between them. The length of the CDR3 is 15 residues. This receptor was taken from a woman between 40 and 50 years old with acute COVID-19. The specimen sequenced was PBMCs or T cells enriched from blood (not recorded which). The chain uses TRBV7-3 and TRBJ2-3, with a tentative D call TRBD1 (6 bases). This CDR3 is CASSPRRQGTDTQYF. CDR3 in DNA: TGTGCCAGCAGCCCAAGGCGGCAGGGGACAGATACGCAGTATTTT.